This TCR beta chain was identified during a study of blood T cell repertoires in COVID-19. Overall study context: Samples came from the United States, Italy and Spain, spanning acute and convalescent COVID-19. PBMCs, B-cell-depleted T cells, or T cells provided the cDNA or gDNA that made up the material.

Followed longitudinally, the Seattle patients had been enrolled during active infection. In the original workflow: Reference gene primer amplification yielded estimated nucleated cell counts. Libraries were prepared by immunoSEQ multiplex PCR; TCRdb keeps only in-frame clonotypes and omits some of them. D and trimming were read from the DNA, whereas the V and J calls and clone size are those reported in that table. The profile shows 250,000 to 300,000 clones, roughly 91% of them singletons. This TCR was recovered from a woman between 25 and 40 years old with COVID-19, enrolled during active disease. Sequenced sample: peripheral blood.

CDR3 protein: CASSLVAGGLGETQYF. The CDR3 DNA follows: TGTGCCAGCAGCTTAGTAGCGGGGGGGCTCGGAGAGACCCAGTACTTC. The J gene is TRBJ2-5, the V gene TRBV7-2; the match to TRBD2 covers 11 bases. V trimming: 1 base; J trimming: 4 bases; junction bases outside the gene matches: 5. CDR1 SGHTA and CDR2 FQGNSA come from the germline V gene. This CDR3 has 16 residues. Drawing the rest from reference TRBV7-2 and TRBJ2-5, the complete variable domain is GAGVSQSPSNKVTEKGKDVELRCDPISGHTALYWYRQSLGQGLEFLIYFQGNSAPDKSGLPSDRFSAERTGGSVSTLTIQRTQQEDSAVYLCASSLVAGGLGETQYFGPGTRLLVL.